The 7 T cell receptor beta chains given below trace back to one sample, sequenced in a study of cytomegalovirus exposure and HLA in healthy donors listed by TCRdb under 2017. Preparation of the library involved the immunoSEQ multiplex PCR assay. The multiplex PCR relied on a mix of 60 forward primers for TCR Vbeta segments and 13 reverse primers for TCR Jbeta segments. This immuneACCESS table, as held by TCRdb, lists in-frame sequences with V and J called but not all clones. Of the missing ones, under half trace to an unresolved V gene in checked studies; the others have no known cause. The sample's table covers 150,000 to 250,000 clones. The biggest ten clones account for 0.65% to 0.75% of the sample. The sample consisted of PBMCs. Receptors were obtained from a boy between 10 and 17 years old in good health and CMV-seronegative.

The V call is TRBV6-1, the J call TRBJ2-5; a weak D match, TRBD1 (5 bases). This CDR3 spans 11 amino acids. Germline values: CDR1 MNHNS, CDR2 SASEGT. Here the CDR3 DNA reads TGTGCGGAGAGCAAGGGGGAGACCCAGTACTTC. It codes for CAESKGETQYF.

The genes are TRBV7-3 and TRBJ2-3, with 14 bases fitting TRBD2. Germline values: CDR1 SGHTA, CDR2 FQGTGA. The CDR3 covers 18 residues. V lost 5 bases and J lost 7; bases outside the gene matches: 14. The CDR3 is CASSRQGPGTSGGHTQYF. CDR3 nucleotide sequence: TGTGCCAGCAGCCGTCAAGGACCCGGGACTAGCGGGGGACATACGCAGTATTTT.

The chain employs TRBV29-1 and TRBJ1-1; maybe TRBD1 (5 bases). This CDR3 is 11 amino acids long. Trimming shortened V by 6 bases and J by 4 bases, and 9 bases separated the two germline ends. Germline V gene lookup returns CDR1 SQVTM and CDR2 ANQGSEA. DNA of the CDR3: TGCAGCGTCGGGGGTGTCACTGAAGCTTTCTTT. Encoded protein: CSVGGVTEAFF.

The chain uses TRBV5-6 and TRBJ2-6; TRBD1 matches 9 bases. V was clipped by 1 base and J by 2 bases; unmatched bases: 1. Germline CDR1 SGHDT, CDR2 YYEEEE. The CDR3 covers 16 residues. The CDR3 nucleotides read TGTGCCAGCAGCTTGACAGGGGGCGCTGGGGCCAACGTCCTGACTTTC. As protein: CASSLTGGAGANVLTF.

The chain recombines TRBV7-9 with TRBJ2-3; no clear D gene. CDR3 length equals 15 residues. Trimming removed 2 bases at V and 0 bases at J, with 9 bases between. Germline V lookup: CDR1 SEHNR, CDR2 FQNEAQ (reference sequence). Here the CDR3 DNA reads TGTGCCAGCAGCTTAACCCTGGGCAGCACAGATACGCAGTATTTT. Translation gives CASSLTLGSTDTQYF.

The V call is TRBV5-6, the J call TRBJ2-3; possibly TRBD2 for D (5 bases). The length of the CDR3 is 14 residues. The germline gives CDR1 SGHDT, CDR2 YYEEEE. Trimming removed 5 bases at V and 1 base at J, with 11 bases between. The DNA of the CDR3 is TGTGCCAGCAGTTACGGGATCGGCACAGATACGCAGTATTTT. Translating gives CASSYGIGTDTQYF.

This chain links TRBV13 with TRBJ2-2; D ambiguous. The CDR3 has 16 amino acids. V was pared by 4 bases and J by 0 bases, with 12 bases between. Germline values: CDR1 PRHDT, CDR2 FYEKMQ (reference sequence). The CDR3 DNA reads TGTGCCAGCAGCTATAGGCCTCTAGCGAACACCGGGGAGCTGTTTTTT. As protein: CASSYRPLANTGELFF.